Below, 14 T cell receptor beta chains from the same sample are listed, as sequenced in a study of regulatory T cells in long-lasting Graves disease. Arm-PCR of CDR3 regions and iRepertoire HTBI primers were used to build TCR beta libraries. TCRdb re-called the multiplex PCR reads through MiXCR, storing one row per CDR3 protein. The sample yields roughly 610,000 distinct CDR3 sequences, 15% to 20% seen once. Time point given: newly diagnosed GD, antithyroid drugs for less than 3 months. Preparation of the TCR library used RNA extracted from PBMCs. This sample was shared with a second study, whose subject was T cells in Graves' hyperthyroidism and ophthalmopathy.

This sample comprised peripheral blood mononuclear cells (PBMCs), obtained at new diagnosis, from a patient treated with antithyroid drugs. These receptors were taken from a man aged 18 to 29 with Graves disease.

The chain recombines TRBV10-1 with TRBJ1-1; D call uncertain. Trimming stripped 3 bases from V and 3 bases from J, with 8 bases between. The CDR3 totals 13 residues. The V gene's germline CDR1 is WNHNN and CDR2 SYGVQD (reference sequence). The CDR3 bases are TGCGCCAGCAGTGATACGTTATACACTGAAGCTTTCTTT. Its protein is CASSDTLYTEAFF.

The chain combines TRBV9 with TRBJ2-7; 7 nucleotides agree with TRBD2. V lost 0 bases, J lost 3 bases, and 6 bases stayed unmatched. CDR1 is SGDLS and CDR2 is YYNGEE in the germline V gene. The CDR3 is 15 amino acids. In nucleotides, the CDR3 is TGTGCCAGCAGCGTAGTGGGGGAGGGGAGCTACGAGCAGTACTTC. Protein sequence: CASSVVGEGSYEQYF.

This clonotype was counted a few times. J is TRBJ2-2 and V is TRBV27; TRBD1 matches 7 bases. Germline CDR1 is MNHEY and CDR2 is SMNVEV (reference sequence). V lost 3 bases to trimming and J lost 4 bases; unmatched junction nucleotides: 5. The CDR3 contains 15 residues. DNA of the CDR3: TGTGCCAGCAGTTTCGGCAGGGGGAGCACCGGGGAGCTGTTTTTT. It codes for CASSFGRGSTGELFF.

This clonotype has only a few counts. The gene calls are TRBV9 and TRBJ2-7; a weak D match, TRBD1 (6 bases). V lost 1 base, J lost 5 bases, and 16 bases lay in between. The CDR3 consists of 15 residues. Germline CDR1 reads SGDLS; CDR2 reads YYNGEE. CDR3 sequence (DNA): TGTGCCAGCAGCGTATATGGGGGCGAATTAAACGAGCAGTACTTC. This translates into CASSVYGGELNEQYF.

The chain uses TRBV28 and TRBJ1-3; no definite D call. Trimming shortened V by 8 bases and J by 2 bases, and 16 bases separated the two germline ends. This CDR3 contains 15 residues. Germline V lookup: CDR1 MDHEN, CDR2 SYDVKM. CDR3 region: CASRSGPRAGNTIYF. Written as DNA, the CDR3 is TGTGCCAGCCGGTCAGGACCTCGCGCTGGAAACACCATATATTTT. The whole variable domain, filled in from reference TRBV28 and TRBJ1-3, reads DVKVTQSSRYLVKRTGEKVFLECVQDMDHENMFWYRQDPGLGLRLIYFSYDVKMKEKGDIPEGYSVSREKKERFSLILESASTNQTSMYLCASRSGPRAGNTIYFGEGSWLTVV.

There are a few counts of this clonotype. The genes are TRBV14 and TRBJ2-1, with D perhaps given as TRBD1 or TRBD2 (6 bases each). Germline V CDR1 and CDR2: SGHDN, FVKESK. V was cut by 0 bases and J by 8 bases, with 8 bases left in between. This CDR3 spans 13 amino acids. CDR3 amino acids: CASSQEGGYEQFF. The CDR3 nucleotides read TGTGCCAGCAGCCAAGAAGGGGGGTATGAGCAGTTCTTC.

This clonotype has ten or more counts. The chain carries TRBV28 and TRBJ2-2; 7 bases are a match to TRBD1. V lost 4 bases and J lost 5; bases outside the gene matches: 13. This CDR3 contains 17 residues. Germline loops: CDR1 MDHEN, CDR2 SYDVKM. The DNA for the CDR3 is TGTGCCAGCAGTTACAATTATAACAGGGGCTTTACCGGGGAGCTGTTTTTT. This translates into CASSYNYNRGFTGELFF.

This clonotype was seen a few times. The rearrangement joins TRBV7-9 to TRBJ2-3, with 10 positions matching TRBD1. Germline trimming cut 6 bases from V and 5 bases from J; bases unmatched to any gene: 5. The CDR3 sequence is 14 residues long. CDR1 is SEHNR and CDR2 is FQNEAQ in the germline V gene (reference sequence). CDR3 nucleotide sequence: TGTGCCAGCAGTCATGACAGGGGGCAAGATACGCAGTATTTT. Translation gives CASSHDRGQDTQYF.

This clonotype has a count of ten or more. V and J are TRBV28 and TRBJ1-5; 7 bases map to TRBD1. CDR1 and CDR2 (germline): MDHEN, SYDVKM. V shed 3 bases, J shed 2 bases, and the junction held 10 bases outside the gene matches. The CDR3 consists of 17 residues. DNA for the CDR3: TGTGCCAGCAGTTTCTCCCGTGGGGGGACAGGCAATCAGCCCCAGCATTTT. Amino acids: CASSFSRGGTGNQPQHF.

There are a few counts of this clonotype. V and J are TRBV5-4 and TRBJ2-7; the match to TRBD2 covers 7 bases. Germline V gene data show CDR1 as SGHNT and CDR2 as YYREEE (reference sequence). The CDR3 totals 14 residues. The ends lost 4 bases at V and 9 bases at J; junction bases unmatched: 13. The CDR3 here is CASSHRDYHEVQYF. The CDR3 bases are TGTGCCAGCAGCCACCGGGACTATCACGAAGTGCAGTACTTC.

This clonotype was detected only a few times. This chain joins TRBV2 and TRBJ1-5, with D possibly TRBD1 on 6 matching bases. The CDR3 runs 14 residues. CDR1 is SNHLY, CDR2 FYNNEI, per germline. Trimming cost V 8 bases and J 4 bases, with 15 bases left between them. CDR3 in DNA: TGTGCCAGCGGGGGGCAGGAAGGTAATCAGCCCCAGCATTTT. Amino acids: CASGGQEGNQPQHF.

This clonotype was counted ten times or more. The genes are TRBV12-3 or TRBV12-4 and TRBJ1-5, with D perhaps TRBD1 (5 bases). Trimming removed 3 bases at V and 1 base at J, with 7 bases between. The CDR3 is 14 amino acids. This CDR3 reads CASSFAGSNQPQHF. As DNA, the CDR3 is TGTGCCAGCAGTTTTGCAGGGAGCAATCAGCCCCAGCATTTT.

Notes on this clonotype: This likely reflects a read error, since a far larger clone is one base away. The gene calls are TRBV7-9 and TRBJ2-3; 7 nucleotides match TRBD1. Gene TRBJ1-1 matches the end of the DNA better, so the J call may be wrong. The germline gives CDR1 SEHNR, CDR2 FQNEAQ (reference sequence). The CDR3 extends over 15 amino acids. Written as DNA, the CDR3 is TGTGCCAGCACTTCACTCGGGACAGCGAGCACTGAAGCTTTCTTT. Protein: CASTSLGTASTEAFF.

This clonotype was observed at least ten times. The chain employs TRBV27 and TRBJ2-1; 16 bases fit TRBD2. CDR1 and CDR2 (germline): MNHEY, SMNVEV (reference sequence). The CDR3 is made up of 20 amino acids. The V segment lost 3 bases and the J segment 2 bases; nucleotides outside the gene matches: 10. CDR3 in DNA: TGTGCCAGCAGTTTCCCGGGACTAGCGGGAGGGCCTGGGACCTACAATGAGCAGTTCTTC. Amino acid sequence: CASSFPGLAGGPGTYNEQFF.